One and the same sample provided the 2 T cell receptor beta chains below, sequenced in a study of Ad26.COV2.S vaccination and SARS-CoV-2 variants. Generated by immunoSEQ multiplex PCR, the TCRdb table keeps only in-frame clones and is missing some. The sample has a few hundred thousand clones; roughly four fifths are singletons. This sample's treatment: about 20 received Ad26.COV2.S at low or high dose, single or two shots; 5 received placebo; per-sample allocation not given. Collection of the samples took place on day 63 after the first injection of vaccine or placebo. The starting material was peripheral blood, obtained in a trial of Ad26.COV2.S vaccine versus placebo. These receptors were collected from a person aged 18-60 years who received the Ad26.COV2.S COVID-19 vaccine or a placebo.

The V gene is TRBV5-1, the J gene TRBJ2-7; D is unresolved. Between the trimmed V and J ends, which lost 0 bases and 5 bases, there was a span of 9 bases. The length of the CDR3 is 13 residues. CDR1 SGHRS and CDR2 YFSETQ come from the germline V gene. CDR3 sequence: CASSLEGFNEQYF. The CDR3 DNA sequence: TGCGCCAGCAGCTTGGAGGGTTTTAACGAGCAGTACTTC.

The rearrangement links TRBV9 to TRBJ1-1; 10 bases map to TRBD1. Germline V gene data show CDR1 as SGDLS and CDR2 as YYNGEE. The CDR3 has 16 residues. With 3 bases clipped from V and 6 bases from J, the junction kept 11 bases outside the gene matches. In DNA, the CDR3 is TGTGCCAGCAGCGCAATACTGGGACAGGGGCCTTCTGAAGCTTTCTTT. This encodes CASSAILGQGPSEAFF.